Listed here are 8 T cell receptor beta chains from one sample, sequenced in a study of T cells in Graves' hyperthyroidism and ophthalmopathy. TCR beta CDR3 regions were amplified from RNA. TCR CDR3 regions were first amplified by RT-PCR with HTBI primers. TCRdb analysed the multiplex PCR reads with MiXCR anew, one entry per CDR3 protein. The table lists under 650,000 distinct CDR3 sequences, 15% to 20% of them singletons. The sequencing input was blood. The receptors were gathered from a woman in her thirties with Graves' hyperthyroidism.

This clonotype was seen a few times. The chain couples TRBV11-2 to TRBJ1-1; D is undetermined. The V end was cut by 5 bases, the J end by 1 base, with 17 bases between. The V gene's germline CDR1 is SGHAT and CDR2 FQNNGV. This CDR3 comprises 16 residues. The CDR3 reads CASSPSGGPKNTEAFF. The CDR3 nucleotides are TGTGCCAGCAGCCCTTCGGGAGGCCCTAAGAACACTGAAGCTTTCTTT.

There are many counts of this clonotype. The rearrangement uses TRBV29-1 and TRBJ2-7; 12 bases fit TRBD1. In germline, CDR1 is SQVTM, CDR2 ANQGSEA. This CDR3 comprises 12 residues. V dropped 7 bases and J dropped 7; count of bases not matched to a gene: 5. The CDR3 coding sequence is TGCAGCGCCAGGGACAGGGGGCTTGAGCAGTACTTC. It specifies CSARDRGLEQYF.

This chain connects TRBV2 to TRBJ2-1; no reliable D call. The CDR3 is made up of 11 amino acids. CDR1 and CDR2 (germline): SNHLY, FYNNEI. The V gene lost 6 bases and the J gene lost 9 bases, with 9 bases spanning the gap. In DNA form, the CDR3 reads TGTGCCAGCAGATCCAGAGGTGAGCAGTTCTTC. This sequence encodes CASRSRGEQFF.

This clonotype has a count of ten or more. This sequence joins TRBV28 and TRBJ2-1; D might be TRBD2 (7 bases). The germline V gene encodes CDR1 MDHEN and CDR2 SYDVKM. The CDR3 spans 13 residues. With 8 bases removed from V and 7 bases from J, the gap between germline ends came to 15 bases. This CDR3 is CASGRGVWNEQFF. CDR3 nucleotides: TGTGCCAGCGGGAGGGGGGTCTGGAATGAGCAGTTCTTC.

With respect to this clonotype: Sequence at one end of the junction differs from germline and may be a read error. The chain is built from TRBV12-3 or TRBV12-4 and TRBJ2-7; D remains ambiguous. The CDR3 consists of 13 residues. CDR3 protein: CANSLAPGYEQYF. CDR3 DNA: TGTGCCAACAGTTTAGCCCCAGGCTACGAGCAGTACTTC.

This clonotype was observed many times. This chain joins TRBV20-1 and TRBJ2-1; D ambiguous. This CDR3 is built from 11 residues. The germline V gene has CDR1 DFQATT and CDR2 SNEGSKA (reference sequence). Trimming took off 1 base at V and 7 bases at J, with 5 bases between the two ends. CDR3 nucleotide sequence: TGCAGTGCTAGAGTGGCGAATGAGCAGTTCTTC. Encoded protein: CSARVANEQFF.

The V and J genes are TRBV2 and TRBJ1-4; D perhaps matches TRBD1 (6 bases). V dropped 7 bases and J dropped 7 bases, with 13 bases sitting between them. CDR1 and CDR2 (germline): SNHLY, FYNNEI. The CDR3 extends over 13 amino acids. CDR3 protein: CASIQGFLEKLFF. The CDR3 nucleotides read TGTGCCAGCATCCAGGGGTTTCTTGAAAAACTGTTTTTT. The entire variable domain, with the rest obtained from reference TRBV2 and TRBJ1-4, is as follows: EPEVTQTPSHQVTQMGQEVILRCVPISNHLYFYWYRQILGQKVEFLVSFYNNEISEKSEIFDDQFSVERPDGSNFTLKIRSTKLEDSAMYFCASIQGFLEKLFFGSGTQLSVL.

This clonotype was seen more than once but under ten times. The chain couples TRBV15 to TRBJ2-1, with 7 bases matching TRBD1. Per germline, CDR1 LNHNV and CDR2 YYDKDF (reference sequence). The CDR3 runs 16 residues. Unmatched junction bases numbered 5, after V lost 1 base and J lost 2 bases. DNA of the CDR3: TGTGCCACCAGCAGAGCGAGGGGGCTAACCTACAATGAGCAGTTCTTC. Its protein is CATSRARGLTYNEQFF.